Presented here are 18 T cell receptor beta chains from one specimen sequenced in a study of cytomegalovirus exposure and HLA in healthy donors. Profiling relied on immunoSEQ multiplex PCR, and the TCRdb table lists in-frame clones only, not all of them. The profile shows 200,000 to 300,000 clones, around 88% of them singletons. The sequencing sample was made of PBMCs. The receptors originated from a woman in her thirties in good health and CMV-seropositive.

The chain joins TRBV2 to TRBJ2-7, with D uncertain. The CDR3 runs 14 residues. Trimming stripped 7 bases from V and 0 bases from J, with 13 bases between. Germline V gene lookup returns CDR1 SNHLY and CDR2 FYNNEI. CDR3 DNA sequence: TGTGCCAGCACCAAGCACTCCTACTCCTACGAGCAGTACTTC. Protein product: CASTKHSYSYEQYF.

The J gene is TRBJ1-1, the V gene TRBV27, with a tentative D call TRBD1 (5 bases). This CDR3 comprises 14 residues. Germline CDR1 and CDR2: MNHEY and SMNVEV (reference sequence). Trimming pared 1 base from V and 4 bases from J, leaving 10 bases between. The CDR3 DNA reads as TGTGCCAGCAGTTTATTTCAGGGTCTCACTGAAGCTTTCTTT. Translated: CASSLFQGLTEAFF.

To note about this clone: The sample holds other DNA sequences that translate to the same CDR3. The gene calls are TRBV5-1 and TRBJ2-1, with 7 bases aligning to TRBD2. Germline V CDR1 and CDR2: SGHRS, YFSETQ. The CDR3 has 14 amino acids. V shed 0 bases and J 5 bases; nucleotides not matched to a gene: 2. This CDR3 reads CASSLAAGDNEQFF. In DNA form, the CDR3 reads TGCGCCAGCAGCTTGGCTGCGGGGGACAATGAGCAGTTCTTC.

The V gene is TRBV5-1, the J gene TRBJ1-2; D is ambiguous. The CDR3 sequence is 13 residues long. Germline V gene sequence: CDR1 SGHRS, CDR2 YFSETQ. The germline V and J ends were trimmed by 0 bases and 10 bases, with 13 bases remaining between them. The CDR3 here is CASSLDPGTYYTF. The CDR3 DNA reads TGCGCCAGCAGCTTGGACCCAGGAACTTACTACACCTTC. The full variable domain, its missing parts supplied by reference TRBV5-1 and TRBJ1-2, is KAGVTQTPRYLIKTRGQQVTLSCSPISGHRSVSWYQQTPGQGLQFLFEYFSETQRNKGNFPGRFSGRQFSNSRSEMNVSTLELGDSALYLCASSLDPGTYYTFGSGTRLTVV.

The gene calls are TRBV5-1 and TRBJ2-7, with a tentative D call TRBD2 (6 bases). V was shortened by 3 bases and J by 4 bases, with 17 bases between the two germline ends. The CDR3 runs 15 residues. Germline V gene sequence: CDR1 SGHRS, CDR2 YFSETQ. The CDR3 DNA sequence: TGCGCCAGCAGCTCTAGCGAACGAAAGGGTTACGAGCAGTACTTC. Its translation is CASSSSERKGYEQYF.

As for this clone: The same CDR3 is also encoded by other DNA sequences in this sample. The CDR3 loop reads CASSIGQGIYEQYF. The CDR3 DNA is TGTGCCAGTAGTATAGGACAGGGGATCTACGAGCAGTACTTC. The chain couples TRBV19 to TRBJ2-7, with 8 bases matching TRBD1. V was pared by 1 base and J by 3 bases, with 2 bases of the junction left unmatched. The CDR3 consists of 14 residues. CDR1 LNHDA and CDR2 SQIVND come from the germline V gene (reference sequence). The full variable domain, its missing parts supplied by reference TRBV19 and TRBJ2-7, is DGGITQSPKYLFRKEGQNVTLSCEQNLNHDAMYWYRQDPGQGLRLIYYSQIVNDFQKGDIAEGYSVSREKKESFPLTVTSAQKNPTAFYLCASSIGQGIYEQYFGPGTRLTVT.

This chain joins TRBV5-1 and TRBJ2-7; D might be TRBD2 (5 bases). V lost 4 bases, J lost 3 bases, and 17 bases lay in between. Germline V CDR1 and CDR2: SGHRS, YFSETQ. This CDR3 has 15 amino acids. The CDR3 here is CASSPRSGGVYEQYF. The CDR3 DNA reads TGCGCCAGCAGCCCAAGGTCCGGAGGAGTCTACGAGCAGTACTTC. Supplemented by reference TRBV5-1 and TRBJ2-7, the full variable domain reads KAGVTQTPRYLIKTRGQQVTLSCSPISGHRSVSWYQQTPGQGLQFLFEYFSETQRNKGNFPGRFSGRQFSNSRSEMNVSTLELGDSALYLCASSPRSGGVYEQYFGPGTRLTVT.

As DNA, the CDR3 is TGTGCCAGCAGTTTAGTGGTAGCGGGAGGTAGCCCATACTACGAGCAGTACTTC. Translation gives CASSLVVAGGSPYYEQYF. The V call is TRBV27, the J call TRBJ2-7; 10 positions match TRBD2. The CDR3 sequence is 18 residues long. Losses at the gene ends were 2 bases for V and 3 bases for J; bases not matched to a gene: 13. CDR1 is MNHEY, CDR2 SMNVEV, per germline (reference sequence).

This clone was seen more than once but under ten times. The rearrangement links TRBV10-2 to TRBJ1-2; D not resolved. V dropped 6 bases and J dropped 8 bases, with 16 bases sitting between them. The CDR3 spans 13 residues. The germline V gene has CDR1 WSHSY and CDR2 SAAADI. The CDR3 loop reads CASSPTSFGGYTF. The CDR3 nucleotides read TGCGCCAGCAGCCCGACAAGCTTCGGCGGCTACACCTTC.

The V and J genes are TRBV10-3 and TRBJ2-1, with TRBD1 matching 9 bases. The CDR3 totals 13 residues. CDR1 and CDR2 (germline): ENHRY, SYGVKD. V shed 9 bases and J 4 bases; nucleotides not matched to a gene: 4. The CDR3 DNA is TGTGCCATACAGGGGGCCCCTTACAATGAGCAGTTCTTC. This encodes CAIQGAPYNEQFF.

This chain uses TRBV15 with TRBJ1-3, with 9 bases matching TRBD1. The V segment lost 8 bases and the J segment 6 bases; nucleotides outside the gene matches: 5. The CDR3 totals 13 residues. The V gene's germline CDR1 is LNHNV and CDR2 YYDKDF (reference sequence). CDR3: CATGTGFVNTIYF. CDR3 in DNA: TGTGCCACCGGGACAGGGTTCGTAAACACCATATATTTT.

The chain is built from TRBV1 and TRBJ2-2; the table's D call of TRBD2 was not tested on the DNA. TRBV1 is reported as a pseudogene. CDR3 length: 23 amino acids. Here the CDR3 reads CTSSQDFILFFDSPRANTGELFF. The CDR3 DNA sequence: TGCACCAGCAGCCAAGATTTTATCTTGTTTTTCGACTCCCCGAGAGCGAACACCGGGGAGCTGTTTTTT.

The rearrangement joins TRBV27 to TRBJ2-7, with TRBD1 matching over 8 bases. From germline, CDR1 is MNHEY and CDR2 SMNVEV (reference sequence). The CDR3 is made up of 15 amino acids. The V and J ends lost 4 bases and 1 base, in that order; junction bases with no gene match: 6. The CDR3 sequence is CASSSPDRASYEQYF. In DNA, the CDR3 is TGTGCCAGCAGTTCCCCGGACAGGGCATCCTACGAGCAGTACTTC.

This clone was counted only a few times. The V call is TRBV6-5, the J call TRBJ1-1; D uncertain. The CDR3 is 12 residues long. The germline CDR1 and CDR2 sequences are MNHEY and SVGAGI. The V gene lost 6 bases and the J gene lost 7 bases, with 12 bases spanning the gap. CDR3 region: CASRRESGEAFF. CDR3 bases: TGTGCCAGCAGACGAGAGAGTGGTGAAGCTTTCTTT.

The V and J genes are TRBV6-6 and TRBJ1-1; no definite D call. Germline loops: CDR1 MNHNY, CDR2 SVGAGI (reference sequence). This CDR3 is built from 13 residues. V lost 8 bases and J lost 2, with 12 bases in between. This CDR3 is CASESSLNTEAFF. As DNA, the CDR3 is TGTGCCAGCGAGTCTTCCCTCAACACTGAAGCTTTCTTT.

This CDR3 reads CASSDRGLVSNQPQHF. CDR3 DNA: TGTGCCAGCAGTGACAGGGGGCTAGTGAGCAATCAGCCCCAGCATTTT. The chain joins TRBV6-1 to TRBJ1-5; 8 nucleotides line up with TRBD1. In germline, CDR1 is MNHNS, CDR2 SASEGT. With 3 bases clipped from V and 1 base from J, the junction kept 5 bases outside the gene matches. This CDR3 is built from 16 residues.

The chain recombines TRBV5-6 with TRBJ2-1, with unresolved D. This CDR3 has 14 residues. Germline-derived CDR1 and CDR2 are SGHDT and YYEEEE. Trimming shortened V by 0 bases and J by 6 bases, and 10 bases separated the two germline ends. CDR3 region: CASSLVERANEQFF. Here the CDR3 DNA reads TGTGCCAGCAGCTTGGTTGAACGAGCCAATGAGCAGTTCTTC. The variable domain in full, with the rest retrieved from reference TRBV5-6 and TRBJ2-1, is DAGVTQSPTHLIKTRGQQVTLRCSPKSGHDTVSWYQQALGQGPQFIFQYYEEEERQRGNFPDRFSGHQFPNYSSELNVNALLLGDSALYLCASSLVERANEQFFGPGTRLTVL.

The CDR3 is CASSPGLAGTNEQFF. The DNA of the CDR3 is TGTGCCAGCAGCCCCGGACTAGCGGGAACGAATGAGCAGTTCTTC. This chain joins TRBV7-3 and TRBJ2-1; 12 bases fit TRBD2. Germline V CDR1 and CDR2: SGHTA, FQGTGA. CDR3 length: 15 amino acids. V lost 5 bases and J lost 7; bases outside the gene matches: 6.